The present T cell receptor beta chain was sequenced within a study of blood T cell repertoires in COVID-19. Study summary: Some COVID-19 samples were acute and others convalescent; all came from the United States, Italy and Spain.

This clone came up once. The data were produced by immunoSEQ multiplex PCR, yet TCRdb's version contains in-frame clones alone and is incomplete. The data contain about 140,000 clones, less than 80% of them seen just once; the ten biggest clones take up 4.5% to 5%. The CDR3 contains 16 residues. The V gene end was trimmed by 1 base and the J gene end by 4 bases; junction bases not matched to a gene: 4. Germline assignment: CDR1 SGHAT and CDR2 FQNNGV. The J gene is TRBJ2-7, the V gene TRBV11-2; TRBD2 agrees at 13 bases. The sequence derives from a woman of 80 years or more with active or convalescent COVID-19. The sequenced sample consisted of peripheral blood. CDR3 DNA: TGTGCCAGCAGCTTAGGGACTAGCGGGGGTCAATACGAGCAGTACTTC. Its translation is CASSLGTSGGQYEQYF.